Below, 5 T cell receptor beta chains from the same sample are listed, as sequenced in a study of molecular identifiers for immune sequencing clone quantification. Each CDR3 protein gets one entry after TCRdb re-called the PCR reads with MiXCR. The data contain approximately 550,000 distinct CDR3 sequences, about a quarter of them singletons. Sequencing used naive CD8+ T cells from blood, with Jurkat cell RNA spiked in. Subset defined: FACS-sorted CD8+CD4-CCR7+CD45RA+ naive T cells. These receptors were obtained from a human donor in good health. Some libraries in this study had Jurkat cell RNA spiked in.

In nucleotides, the CDR3 is TGCGCCAGCAGCCAACCTCCGGGAGTCGGCACTGAAGCTTTCTTT. This encodes CASSQPPGVGTEAFF. The chain couples TRBV4-1 to TRBJ1-1; D call uncertain. Germline lookup yields CDR1 MGHRA and CDR2 YSYEKL. The V end lost 2 bases, the J end lost 4 bases, and 14 bases lay between the germline ends. The CDR3 is 15 residues long.

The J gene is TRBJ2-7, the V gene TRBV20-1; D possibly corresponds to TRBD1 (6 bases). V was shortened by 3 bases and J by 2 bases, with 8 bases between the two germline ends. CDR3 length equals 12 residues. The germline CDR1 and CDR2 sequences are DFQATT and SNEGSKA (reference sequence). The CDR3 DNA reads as TGCAGTGCTAGGCGGACAGCCTACGAGCAGTACTTC. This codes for CSARRTAYEQYF.

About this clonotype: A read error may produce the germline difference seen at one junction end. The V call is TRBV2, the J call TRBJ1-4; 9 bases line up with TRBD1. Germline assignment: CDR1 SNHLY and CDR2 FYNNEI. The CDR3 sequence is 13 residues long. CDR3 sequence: CASRGQGREKLFF. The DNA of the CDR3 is TGCGCCAGCAGGGGACAGGGCCGTGAAAAACTGTTTTTT.

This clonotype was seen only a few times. CDR3 protein: CASSLAGYPTDTQYF. The DNA of the CDR3 is TGTGCCAGCAGCTTAGCGGGATATCCCACAGATACGCAGTATTTT. J is TRBJ2-3 and V is TRBV7-8; no definite D call. Germline V gives CDR1 SGHVS, CDR2 FQNEAQ. The CDR3 is 15 amino acids. V shed 0 bases and J shed 2 bases, with 9 bases lying between them.

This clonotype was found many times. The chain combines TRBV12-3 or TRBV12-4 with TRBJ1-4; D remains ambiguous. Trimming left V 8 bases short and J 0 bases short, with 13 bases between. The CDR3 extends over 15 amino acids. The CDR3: CASSHLTPTNEKLFF. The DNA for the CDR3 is TGTGCCAGCTCACACCTCACACCAACTAATGAAAAACTGTTTTTT.